The 26 T cell receptor beta chains below were found in one sample sequenced in a study of cytomegalovirus exposure and HLA in healthy donors listed by TCRdb under 2017. Library preparation employed the immunoSEQ multiplex PCR assay. A mixture of 60 forward primers for TCR Vbeta segments and 13 reverse primers for TCR Jbeta segments was used in the multiplex PCR. Held by TCRdb, this immuneACCESS table contains in-frame sequences only and omits some clones. Under half of the omission traces to an unresolved V gene where checked; the cause of the rest is unknown. A total of 150,000 to 200,000 clones appear in this sample, over 65% of them only once. Of the sample, about 7% is held by the ten largest clones. Input material: PBMCs. These receptors originate from a man aged 35 to 55 in good health and CMV-seropositive.

This clone was counted a few times. The chain is built from TRBV7-3 and TRBJ2-5, with TRBD1 as a possible D gene (6 bases). Germline assignment: CDR1 SGHTA and CDR2 FQGTGA. The CDR3 is 13 amino acids. The V end was cut by 5 bases, the J end by 5 bases, with 12 bases between. CDR3 DNA sequence: TGTGCCAGCAGCCGGGACACGCGGGAGACCCAGTACTTC. Protein: CASSRDTRETQYF. Combining the CDR3 with reference TRBV7-3 and TRBJ2-5 gives the whole variable domain GAGVSQTPSNKVTEKGKYVELRCDPISGHTALYWYRQSLGQGPEFLIYFQGTGAADDSGLPNDRFFAVRPEGSVSTLKIQRTERGDSAVYLCASSRDTRETQYFGPGTRLLVL.

This chain uses TRBV7-8 with TRBJ1-3; weak D call: TRBD1 (6 bases). The V gene lost 3 bases and the J gene lost 0 bases, with 12 bases spanning the gap. This CDR3 spans 16 amino acids. Germline V lookup: CDR1 SGHVS, CDR2 FQNEAQ. The CDR3 spells CASSLTGVNSGNTIYF. CDR3 DNA: TGTGCCAGCAGCTTGACAGGAGTGAACTCTGGAAACACCATATATTTT.

This sequence joins TRBV6-6 and TRBJ2-2; TRBD1 agrees at 9 bases. CDR1 and CDR2 (germline): MNHNY, SVGAGI (reference sequence). CDR3 length: 15 amino acids. V trimming: 5 bases; J trimming: 6 bases; junction bases outside the gene matches: 7. The CDR3 nucleotides read TGTGCCAGCAGTGCCTGGGGACAGGGCCCCGGGGAGCTGTTTTTT. Translating it yields CASSAWGQGPGELFF.

This sequence joins TRBV9 and TRBJ1-4, with TRBD1 matching 7 bases. The junction had 4 bases not matched to a gene; V was cut back by 0 bases and J by 5 bases. Germline CDR1 SGDLS, CDR2 YYNGEE. The CDR3 loop spans 15 amino acids. The CDR3, as DNA: TGTGCCAGCAGCGTAGCCGGGACAGCAAATGAAAAACTGTTTTTT. This codes for CASSVAGTANEKLFF.

V and J are TRBV5-1 and TRBJ2-7; 10 bases fit TRBD2. CDR3 size: 14 residues. V lost 0 bases to trimming and J lost 6 bases; unmatched junction nucleotides: 3. Per the germline V gene, CDR1 is SGHRS and CDR2 is YFSETQ. The CDR3 protein is CASSLVLAGREQYF. Here the CDR3 DNA reads TGCGCCAGCAGCTTGGTACTAGCGGGGCGCGAGCAGTACTTC.

The genes are TRBV10-3 and TRBJ1-1; D is possibly TRBD1 (6 bases). Looked up from germline, CDR1 is ENHRY and CDR2 is SYGVKD. This CDR3 has 12 amino acids. Trimming cost V 6 bases and J 8 bases, with 13 bases left between them. The CDR3 reads CAISPWGREAFF. CDR3 bases: TGTGCCATCAGCCCATGGGGGCGGGAAGCTTTCTTT.

This chain connects TRBV7-3 to TRBJ1-6, with a tentative D call TRBD1 (6 bases). The CDR3 length is 14 residues. Germline V gene lookup returns CDR1 SGHTA and CDR2 FQGTGA. V was shortened by 5 bases and J by 6 bases, with 11 bases between the two germline ends. The CDR3 sequence: CASSRGGANSPLHF. For the CDR3, the DNA is TGTGCCAGCAGCCGGGGGGGGGCTAATTCACCCCTCCACTTT.

This clone appeared a single time. In DNA, the CDR3 is TGTGCCAGCAGCTTAGAAGACAGGGAGTTGGCCCTCCACTTT. Its protein is CASSLEDRELALHF. This chain uses TRBV7-9 with TRBJ1-6; TRBD1 matches at 7 bases. Germline V CDR1 and CDR2: SEHNR, FQNEAQ (reference sequence). This CDR3 contains 14 residues. Germline trimming cut 1 base from V and 14 bases from J; bases unmatched to any gene: 8.

This clone has more than one count but fewer than ten. The genes are TRBV19 and TRBJ1-5; TRBD1 matches at 11 bases. V lost 5 bases to trimming and J lost 6 bases; unmatched junction nucleotides: 6. The CDR3 runs to 15 residues. Germline V gene data show CDR1 as LNHDA and CDR2 as SQIVND (reference sequence). The CDR3 DNA is TGTGCCAGTAGTGTGGACAGGGGGCCCAGTCAGCCCCAGCATTTT. Translated: CASSVDRGPSQPQHF. Based on the CDR3 plus reference TRBV19 and TRBJ1-5, the full variable domain is DGGITQSPKYLFRKEGQNVTLSCEQNLNHDAMYWYRQDPGQGLRLIYYSQIVNDFQKGDIAEGYSVSREKKESFPLTVTSAQKNPTAFYLCASSVDRGPSQPQHFGDGTRLSIL.

CDR3 in DNA: TGTGCCAGCAGCCAAGGGTCCTACGCTGAAGCTTTCTTT. As protein: CASSQGSYAEAFF. The chain combines TRBV14 with TRBJ1-1; D is undetermined. Per germline, CDR1 SGHDN and CDR2 FVKESK. The CDR3 has 13 amino acids. Trimming took off 1 base at V and 6 bases at J, with 9 bases between the two ends.

The chain uses TRBV28 and TRBJ2-1, with 8 bases that match TRBD2. Germline CDR1 MDHEN, CDR2 SYDVKM. The CDR3 totals 14 residues. The ends lost 8 bases at V and 7 bases at J; junction bases unmatched: 10. As DNA, the CDR3 is TGTGCCAGCTTCCCGGGGGGGCCTAAGAATGAGCAGTTCTTC. Residues: CASFPGGPKNEQFF.

This clone came up a few times. V gene TRBV5-4 combines with J gene TRBJ2-5; D unclear. Trimming shortened V by 4 bases and J by 4 bases, and 11 bases separated the two germline ends. CDR3 size: 13 residues. CDR1 is SGHNT and CDR2 is YYREEE in the germline V gene (reference sequence). CDR3 loop: CASSPEFGETQYF. DNA of the CDR3: TGTGCCAGCAGCCCCGAGTTTGGAGAGACCCAGTACTTC.

The rearrangement links TRBV19 to TRBJ1-5; TRBD1 might be the D (6 bases). Germline lookup yields CDR1 LNHDA and CDR2 SQIVND (reference sequence). V was clipped by 1 base and J by 1 base, with 8 bases between them. This CDR3 contains 15 residues. CDR3 nucleotides: TGTGCCAGTAGTATAGTGGACAGAAGCAATCAGCCCCAGCATTTT. Translation: CASSIVDRSNQPQHF.

CDR3 sequence: CASSLGTGGATEAFF. CDR3 nucleotide sequence: TGTGCCAGCAGCTTAGGGACAGGGGGCGCGACGGAAGCTTTCTTT. This chain joins TRBV7-2 and TRBJ1-1; 11 bases map to TRBD1. J was trimmed by 8 bases and V by 1 base; bases with no gene match: 6. The CDR3 is made up of 15 amino acids. CDR1 SGHTA and CDR2 FQGNSA come from the germline V gene.

The chain has TRBV19 and TRBJ1-1; D call uncertain. Germline V gives CDR1 LNHDA, CDR2 SQIVND (reference sequence). The V and J ends lost 7 bases and 7 bases respectively, with 13 bases between them. This CDR3 has 12 amino acids. The CDR3 loop reads CASTRREDEAFF. The CDR3 coding sequence is TGTGCCAGTACTCGGCGGGAGGATGAAGCTTTCTTT. The whole variable domain, filled in from reference TRBV19 and TRBJ1-1, reads DGGITQSPKYLFRKEGQNVTLSCEQNLNHDAMYWYRQDPGQGLRLIYYSQIVNDFQKGDIAEGYSVSREKKESFPLTVTSAQKNPTAFYLCASTRREDEAFFGQGTRLTVV.

This chain connects TRBV5-5 to TRBJ2-7; D is ambiguous. CDR3 length: 14 amino acids. V lost 0 bases and J 0 bases, leaving 7 bases between the germline ends. From germline, CDR1 is SGHKS and CDR2 YYEKEE (reference sequence). CDR3 in DNA: TGTGCCAGCAGCTTGGCTTCACACTCCTACGAGCAGTACTTC. This translates into CASSLASHSYEQYF.

The V gene is TRBV4-1, the J gene TRBJ1-1; TRBD1 might be the D (5 bases). Per germline, CDR1 MGHRA and CDR2 YSYEKL. V lost 1 base, J lost 0 bases, and 9 bases lay in between. The CDR3 runs to 15 residues. In DNA form, the CDR3 reads TGCGCCAGCAGCCAAGGGGGCAGCCTGAACACTGAAGCTTTCTTT. Its protein product is CASSQGGSLNTEAFF.

The count of this clone is one. V usage is TRBV5-4 and J usage is TRBJ1-2; 7 bases align to TRBD1. This CDR3 comprises 15 residues. The trim removed 1 base at V and 8 bases at J, leaving 11 bases unmatched. Looked up from germline, CDR1 is SGHNT and CDR2 is YYREEE (reference sequence). CDR3 coding DNA: TGTGCCAGCAGCTTGTTAGGCACAGGGGCAGGAGGCTACACCTTC. Its protein is CASSLLGTGAGGYTF.

The CDR3 protein is CASSPRQWGGQPQHF. The CDR3 nucleotides are TGTGCCAGCAGTCCCCGACAGTGGGGGGGTCAGCCCCAGCATTTT. The rearrangement uses TRBV6-5 and TRBJ1-5; D possibly corresponds to TRBD1 (5 bases). V lost 5 bases to trimming and J lost 6 bases, with 17 bases between them. The germline gives CDR1 MNHEY, CDR2 SVGAGI. The CDR3 is 15 amino acids.

The table lists this clone with a few counts. The chain employs TRBV30 and TRBJ2-7, with a tentative D call TRBD2 (5 bases). The CDR3 extends over 12 amino acids. Trimming stripped 2 bases from V and 6 bases from J, with 11 bases between. Germline lookup yields CDR1 GTSNPN and CDR2 SVGIG (reference sequence). DNA for the CDR3: TGTGCCTGGAGTAGGGCCGGGGTCGAGCAGTACTTC. Its translation is CAWSRAGVEQYF.

J is TRBJ2-7 and V is TRBV18; 8 nucleotides line up with TRBD1. Germline V CDR1 and CDR2: KGHSH, LQKENI. This CDR3 comprises 16 residues. Germline trimming cut 2 bases from V and 0 bases from J; bases unmatched to any gene: 6. In DNA, the CDR3 is TGTGCCAGCTCACCATCCTACGGACAGGGCTCCTACGAGCAGTACTTC. As protein: CASSPSYGQGSYEQYF.

V is TRBV6-1 and J is TRBJ2-2; D unclear. Trimming cost V 4 bases and J 1 base, with 10 bases left between them. This CDR3 comprises 15 residues. Per the germline V gene, CDR1 is MNHNS and CDR2 is SASEGT. CDR3: CASSVVAGNTGELFF. Here the CDR3 DNA reads TGTGCCAGCAGTGTCGTGGCAGGGAACACCGGGGAGCTGTTTTTT.

Of note for this clone: Given the absence of the conserved phenylalanine or tryptophan at the CDR3 end, a read error is likely. The DNA is omitted, as the CDR3 cannot be located on it reliably, and the CDR3 follows TCRdb's listing. This chain uses TRBV28 with TRBJ1-2. CDR1 and CDR2 (germline): MDHEN, SYDVKM. The CDR3 region is 12 residues in length, termini included. CDR3: CASIPTGGGAEL.

This clone has a handful of counts. V and J are TRBV7-2 and TRBJ2-3; D uncertain. Trimming shortened V by 1 base and J by 3 bases, and 8 bases separated the two germline ends. This CDR3 is 14 amino acids long. Germline V gene sequence: CDR1 SGHTA, CDR2 FQGNSA. Here the CDR3 reads CASSLGARTDTQYF. As DNA, the CDR3 is TGTGCCAGCAGCTTAGGGGCCAGGACAGATACGCAGTATTTT.

The chain joins TRBV18 to TRBJ1-3; D is possibly TRBD1 (5 bases). Germline CDR1 is KGHSH and CDR2 is LQKENI. There are 16 residues in the CDR3. The germline V and J ends were trimmed by 3 bases and 4 bases, with 16 bases remaining between them. DNA for the CDR3: TGTGCCAGCTCACCCGGTAACCCAGGGTCCGGAAACACCATATATTTT. The encoded protein is CASSPGNPGSGNTIYF.

The chain combines TRBV12-2 with TRBJ2-7; the DNA was not used to check the table's D call, TRBD1. TRBV12-2 constitutes a pseudogene. This CDR3 region has 13 residues. CDR3 in DNA: TGTGCAAGTCGACAAACGGGACAGGGGGTTGGGTACTTC. Amino acids: CASRQTGQGVGYF.